The 9 T cell receptor beta chains presented below share a single source sample, sequenced in a study of cytomegalovirus exposure and HLA in healthy donors. PCR employed 60 Vbeta and 13 Jbeta primers. The method was immunoSEQ multiplex PCR; TCRdb's version includes in-frame clones alone and lacks a portion of them. The sample lists about 130,000 clones; 83% were seen once. Sequenced material: PBMCs. All receptors come from a woman aged 40 to 50 in good health and CMV-seropositive.

This clone has just one count. V is TRBV4-3 and J is TRBJ1-2, with TRBD1 matching over 8 bases. Germline V gene lookup returns CDR1 LGHNA and CDR2 YSLEER. Germline trimming cut 0 bases from V and 3 bases from J; bases unmatched to any gene: 0. This CDR3 spans 14 amino acids. CDR3 sequence reads: CASSQDRGHYGYTF. DNA of the CDR3: TGCGCCAGCAGCCAAGACAGGGGGCACTATGGCTACACCTTC.

This clone was picked up one time. This chain connects TRBV21-1 to TRBJ2-6; the table calls TRBD2, which could not be checked here. TRBV21-1 is flagged as a pseudogene. CDR3 size: 16 residues. CDR3 DNA: TGTGCCAGCAGCATGGGACTAGCGAACGGGGCCAACGTCCTGACTTTC. Amino acid sequence: CASSMGLANGANVLTF.

This clone has just one count. This rearrangement joins TRBV19 to TRBJ2-2; 9 bases line up with TRBD1. The V gene's germline CDR1 is LNHDA and CDR2 SQIVND (reference sequence). The J segment lost 5 bases and the V segment lost 2 bases, leaving 6 bases of the junction unmatched. This CDR3 comprises 16 residues. CDR3 sequence: CASSIRTGDMTGELFF. The DNA for the CDR3 is TGTGCCAGTAGTATAAGGACAGGGGACATGACCGGGGAGCTGTTTTTT.

The V gene is TRBV11-2, the J gene TRBJ2-7; 12 bases fit TRBD2. Germline CDR1 is SGHAT and CDR2 is FQNNGV. The CDR3 contains 15 residues. The V and J ends lost 1 base and 5 bases, in that order; junction bases with no gene match: 3. The CDR3 loop reads CASSLAGLAGNEQYF. The CDR3 nucleotides are TGTGCCAGCAGCTTAGCTGGACTAGCGGGAAACGAGCAGTACTTC. Filled out from reference TRBV11-2 and TRBJ2-7, the complete variable domain reads EAGVAQSPRYKIIEKRQSVAFWCNPISGHATLYWYQQILGQGPKLLIQFQNNGVVDDSQLPKDRFSAERLKGVDSTLKIQPAKLEDSAVYLCASSLAGLAGNEQYFGPGTRLTVT.

This rearrangement joins TRBV5-1 to TRBJ2-1; 11 nucleotides line up with TRBD2. The CDR3 spans 18 residues. Germline loops: CDR1 SGHRS, CDR2 YFSETQ. The V segment lost 2 bases and the J segment 2 bases; nucleotides outside the gene matches: 9. CDR3 nucleotides: TGCGCCAGCAGCTTCAGGACTAGCGGGCTACTAACCTACAATGAGCAGTTCTTC. This translates into CASSFRTSGLLTYNEQFF.

Comment on this clone: Germline is not matched at one junction end, which may reflect a read error. The chain uses TRBV20-1 and TRBJ2-7, with 8 bases matching TRBD2. Germline CDR1 is DFQATT and CDR2 is SNEGSKA (reference sequence). The CDR3 is 11 amino acids. This CDR3 reads CGGRNSYEQYF. CDR3 bases: TGTGGCGGGAGGAACTCCTACGAGCAGTACTTC.

The CDR3 loop is CASSAGFLRGYEQYF. In DNA form, the CDR3 reads TGTGCCAGCAGCGCGGGGTTCCTGAGGGGCTACGAGCAGTACTTC. This chain uses TRBV5-4 with TRBJ2-5; weak D call: TRBD2 (6 bases). Gene TRBJ2-7 matches the end of the DNA better, so the J call may be wrong. Per germline, CDR1 SGHNT and CDR2 YYREEE (reference sequence). This CDR3 is built from 15 residues.

The V gene is TRBV7-2, the J gene TRBJ2-3, with TRBD2 matching over 10 bases. V was clipped by 5 bases and J by 3 bases; unmatched bases: 11. Germline CDR1 SGHTA, CDR2 FQGNSA. This CDR3 contains 17 residues. For the CDR3, the DNA is TGTGCCAGCAGCCCACAACACAGCGGGAGGGTAACAGATACGCAGTATTTT. Translated: CASSPQHSGRVTDTQYF.

The gene calls are TRBV12-5 and TRBJ2-1; 10 bases are shared with TRBD1. Germline V gene data show CDR1 as LGHNT and CDR2 as FRNRAP. Trimming at V came to 0 bases and at J to 4 bases, leaving 6 bases not matched to a gene. The CDR3 runs 17 residues. The CDR3 protein is CASGLVWGQGKYNEQFF. The CDR3 region has the DNA TGTGCTAGTGGTTTGGTATGGGGACAGGGGAAATACAATGAGCAGTTCTTC. The full variable domain, with the rest looked up from reference TRBV12-5 and TRBJ2-1, is DARVTQTPRHKVTEMGQEVTMRCQPILGHNTVFWYRQTMMQGLELLAYFRNRAPLDDSGMPKDRFSAEMPDATLATLKIQPSEPRDSAVYFCASGLVWGQGKYNEQFFGPGTRLTVL.